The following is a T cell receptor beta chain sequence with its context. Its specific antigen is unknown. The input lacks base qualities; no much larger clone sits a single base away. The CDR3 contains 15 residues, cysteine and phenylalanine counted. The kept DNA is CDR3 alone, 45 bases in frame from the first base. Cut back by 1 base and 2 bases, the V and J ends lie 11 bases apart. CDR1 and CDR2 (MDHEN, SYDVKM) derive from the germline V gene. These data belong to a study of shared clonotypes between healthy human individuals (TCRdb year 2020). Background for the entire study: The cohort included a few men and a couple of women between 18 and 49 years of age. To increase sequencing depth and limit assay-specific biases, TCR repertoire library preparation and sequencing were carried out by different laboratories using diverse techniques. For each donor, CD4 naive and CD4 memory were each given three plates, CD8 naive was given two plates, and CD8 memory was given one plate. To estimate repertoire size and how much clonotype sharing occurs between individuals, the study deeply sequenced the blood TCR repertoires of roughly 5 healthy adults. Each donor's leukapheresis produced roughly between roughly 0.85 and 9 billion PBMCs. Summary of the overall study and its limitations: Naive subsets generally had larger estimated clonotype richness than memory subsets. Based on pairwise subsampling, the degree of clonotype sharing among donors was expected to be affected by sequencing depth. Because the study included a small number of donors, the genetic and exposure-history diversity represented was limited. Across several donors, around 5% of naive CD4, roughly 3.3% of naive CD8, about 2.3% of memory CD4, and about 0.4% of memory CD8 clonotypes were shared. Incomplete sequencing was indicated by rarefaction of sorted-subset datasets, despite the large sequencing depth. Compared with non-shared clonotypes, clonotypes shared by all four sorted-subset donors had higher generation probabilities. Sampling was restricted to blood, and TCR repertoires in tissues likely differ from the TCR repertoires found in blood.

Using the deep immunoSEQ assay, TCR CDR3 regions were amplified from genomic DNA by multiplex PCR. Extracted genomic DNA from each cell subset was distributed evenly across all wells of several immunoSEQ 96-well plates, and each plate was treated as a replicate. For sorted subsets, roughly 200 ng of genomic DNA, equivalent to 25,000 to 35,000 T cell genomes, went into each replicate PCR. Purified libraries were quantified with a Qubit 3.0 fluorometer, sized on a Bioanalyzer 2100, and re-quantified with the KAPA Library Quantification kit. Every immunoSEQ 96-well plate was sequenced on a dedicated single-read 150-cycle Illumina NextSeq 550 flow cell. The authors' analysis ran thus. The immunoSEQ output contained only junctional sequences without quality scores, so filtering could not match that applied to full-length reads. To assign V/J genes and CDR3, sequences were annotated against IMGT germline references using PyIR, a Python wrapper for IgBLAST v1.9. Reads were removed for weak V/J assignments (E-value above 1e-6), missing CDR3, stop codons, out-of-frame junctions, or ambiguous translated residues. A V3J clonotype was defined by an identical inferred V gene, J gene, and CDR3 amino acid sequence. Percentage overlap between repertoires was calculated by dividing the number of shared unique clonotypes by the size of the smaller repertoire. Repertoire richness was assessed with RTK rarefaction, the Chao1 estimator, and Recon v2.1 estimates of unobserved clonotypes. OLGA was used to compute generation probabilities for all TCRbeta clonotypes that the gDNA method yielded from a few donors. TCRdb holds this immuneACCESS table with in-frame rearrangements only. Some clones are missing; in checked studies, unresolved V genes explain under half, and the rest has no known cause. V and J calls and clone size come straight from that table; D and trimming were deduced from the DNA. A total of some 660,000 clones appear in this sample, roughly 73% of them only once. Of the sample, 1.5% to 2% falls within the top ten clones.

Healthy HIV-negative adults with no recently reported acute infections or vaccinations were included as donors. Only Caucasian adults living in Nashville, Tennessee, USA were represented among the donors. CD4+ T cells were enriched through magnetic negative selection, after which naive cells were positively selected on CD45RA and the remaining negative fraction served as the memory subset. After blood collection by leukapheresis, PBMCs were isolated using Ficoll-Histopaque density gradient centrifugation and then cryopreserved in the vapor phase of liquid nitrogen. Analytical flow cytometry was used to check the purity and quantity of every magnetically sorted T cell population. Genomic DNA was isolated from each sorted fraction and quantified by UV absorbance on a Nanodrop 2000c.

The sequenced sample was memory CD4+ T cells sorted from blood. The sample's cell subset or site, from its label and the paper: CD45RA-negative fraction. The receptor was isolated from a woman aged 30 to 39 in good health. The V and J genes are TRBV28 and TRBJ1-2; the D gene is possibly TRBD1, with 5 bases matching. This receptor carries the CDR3 CASSLLGRKNYGYTF. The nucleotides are TGTGCCAGCAGTTTATTGGGACGGAAGAACTATGGCTACACCTTC.